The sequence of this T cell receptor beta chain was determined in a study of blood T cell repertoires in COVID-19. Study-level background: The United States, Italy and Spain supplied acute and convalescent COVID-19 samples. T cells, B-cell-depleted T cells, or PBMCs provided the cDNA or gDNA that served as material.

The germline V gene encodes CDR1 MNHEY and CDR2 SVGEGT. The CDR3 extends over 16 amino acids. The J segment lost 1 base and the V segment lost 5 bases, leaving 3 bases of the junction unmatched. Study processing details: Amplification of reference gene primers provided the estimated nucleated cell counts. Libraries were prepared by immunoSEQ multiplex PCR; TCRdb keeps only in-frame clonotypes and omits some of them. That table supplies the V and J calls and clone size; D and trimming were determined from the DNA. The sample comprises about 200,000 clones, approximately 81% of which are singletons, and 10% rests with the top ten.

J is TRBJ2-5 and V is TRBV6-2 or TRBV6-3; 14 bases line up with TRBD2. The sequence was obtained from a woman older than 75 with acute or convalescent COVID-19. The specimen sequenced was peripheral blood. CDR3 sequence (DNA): TGTGCCAGCAGTCGGACTAGCGGGGGGCTCCAAGAGACCCAGTACTTC. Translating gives CASSRTSGGLQETQYF.